This T cell receptor (beta chain) is drawn from a study of T cells in Graves' hyperthyroidism and ophthalmopathy. In regard to this clonotype: Its antigen is not known. This may come from a read error, since a much larger clone is one base off.

With 3 bases removed from V and 18 bases from J, the gap between germline ends came to 15 bases. This CDR3 has 12 amino acids. Whole-study results and caveats: Ophthalmopathy stood apart from stable hyperthyroidism in a 13 V-J model. Model-based prediction identified ophthalmopathy a median approximately 6.2 months prior to its onset. Most clonotypes expanded in thyroid above 0.001 were likewise present in blood.

RNA transcripts gave rise to amplified TCR beta CDR3 regions. First-round RT-PCR with HTBI primers amplified the TCR CDR3 region. TCRdb recomputed calls from the multiplex PCR reads with MiXCR, one row per CDR3 protein. The sample consists of more than 550,000 distinct CDR3 sequences, just under 45% of them appearing once. Diagnoses used clinical symptoms, serum thyroxine and TRAb, thyroid ultrasound and orbital computed tomography. The specimen was peripheral blood or thyroid tissue (not recorded which). This receptor was obtained from an adult man with Graves' disease, either hyperthyroidism or ophthalmopathy (not recorded which). V is TRBV12-3 or TRBV12-4 and J is TRBJ1-6, with D unresolved. CDR3 sequence reads: CASSFNGLSPHF. CDR3 nucleotide sequence: TGTGCCAGCAGTTTCAACGGTTTGTCCCCCCACTTT.